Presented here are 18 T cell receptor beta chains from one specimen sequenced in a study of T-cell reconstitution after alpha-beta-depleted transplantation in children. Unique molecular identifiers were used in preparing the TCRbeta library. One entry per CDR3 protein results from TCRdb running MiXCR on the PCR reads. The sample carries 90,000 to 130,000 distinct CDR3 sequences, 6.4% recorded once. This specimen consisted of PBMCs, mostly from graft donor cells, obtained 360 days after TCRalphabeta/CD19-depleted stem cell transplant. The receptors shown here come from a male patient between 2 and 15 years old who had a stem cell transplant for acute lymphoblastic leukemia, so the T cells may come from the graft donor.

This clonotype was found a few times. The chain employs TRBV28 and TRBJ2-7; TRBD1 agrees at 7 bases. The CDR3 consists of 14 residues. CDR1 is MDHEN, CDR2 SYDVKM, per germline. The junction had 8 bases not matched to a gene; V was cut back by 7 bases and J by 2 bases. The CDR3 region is CASTPPGQPYEQYF. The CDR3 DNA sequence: TGTGCCAGCACTCCTCCGGGACAGCCCTACGAGCAGTACTTC.

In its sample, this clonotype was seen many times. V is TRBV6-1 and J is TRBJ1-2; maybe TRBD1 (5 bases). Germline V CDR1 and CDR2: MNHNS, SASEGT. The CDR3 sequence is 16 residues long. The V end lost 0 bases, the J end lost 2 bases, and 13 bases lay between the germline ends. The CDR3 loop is CASSEAVGVENYGYTF. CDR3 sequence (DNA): TGTGCCAGCAGTGAAGCGGTGGGGGTCGAGAACTATGGCTACACCTTC.

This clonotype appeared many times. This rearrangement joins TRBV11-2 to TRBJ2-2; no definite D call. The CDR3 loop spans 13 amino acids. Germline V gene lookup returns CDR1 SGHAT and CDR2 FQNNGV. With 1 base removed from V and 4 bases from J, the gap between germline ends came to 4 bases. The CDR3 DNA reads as TGTGCCAGCAGCTTAGTGGGCACCGGGGAGCTGTTTTTT. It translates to CASSLVGTGELFF.

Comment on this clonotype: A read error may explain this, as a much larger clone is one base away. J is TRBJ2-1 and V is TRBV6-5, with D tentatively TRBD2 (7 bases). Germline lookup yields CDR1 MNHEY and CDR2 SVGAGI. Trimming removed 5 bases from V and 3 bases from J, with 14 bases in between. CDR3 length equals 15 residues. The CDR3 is CASSPSGGSYNEQFF. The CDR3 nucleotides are TGTGCCAGCAGTCCCTCGGGGGGCAGCTACAATGAGCAGTTCTTC.

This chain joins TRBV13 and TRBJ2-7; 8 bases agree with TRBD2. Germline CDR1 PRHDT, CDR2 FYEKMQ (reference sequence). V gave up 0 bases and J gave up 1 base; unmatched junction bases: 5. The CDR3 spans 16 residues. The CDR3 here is CASSLGAGGRSYEQYF. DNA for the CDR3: TGTGCCAGCAGCTTAGGTGCGGGAGGTAGGTCCTACGAGCAGTACTTC.

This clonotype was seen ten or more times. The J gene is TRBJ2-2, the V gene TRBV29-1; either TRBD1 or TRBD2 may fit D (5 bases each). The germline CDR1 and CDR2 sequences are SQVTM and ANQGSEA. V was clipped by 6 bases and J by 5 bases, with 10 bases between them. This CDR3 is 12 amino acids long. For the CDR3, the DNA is TGCAGCGTGCCCTGGGGGACCGGGGAGCTGTTTTTT. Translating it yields CSVPWGTGELFF.

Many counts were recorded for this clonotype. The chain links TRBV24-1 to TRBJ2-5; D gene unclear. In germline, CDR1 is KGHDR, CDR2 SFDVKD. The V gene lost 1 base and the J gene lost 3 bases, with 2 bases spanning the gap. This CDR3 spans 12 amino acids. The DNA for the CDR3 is TGTGCCACCAGTGATTTAAAAGAGACCCAGTACTTC. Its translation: CATSDLKETQYF.

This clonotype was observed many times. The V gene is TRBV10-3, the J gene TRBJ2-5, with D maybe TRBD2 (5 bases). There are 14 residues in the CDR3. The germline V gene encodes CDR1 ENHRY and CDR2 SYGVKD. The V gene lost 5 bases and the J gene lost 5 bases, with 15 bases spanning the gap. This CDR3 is CAISFPGRGETQYF. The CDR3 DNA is TGTGCCATCAGTTTTCCGGGCCGAGGGGAGACCCAGTACTTC.

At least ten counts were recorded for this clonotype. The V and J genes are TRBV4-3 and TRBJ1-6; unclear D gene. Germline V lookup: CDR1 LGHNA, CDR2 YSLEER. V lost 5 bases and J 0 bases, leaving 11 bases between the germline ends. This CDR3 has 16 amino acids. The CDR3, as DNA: TGCGCCAGCAGCGAGAGGACTAGCTCCTATAATTCACCCCTCCACTTT. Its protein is CASSERTSSYNSPLHF.

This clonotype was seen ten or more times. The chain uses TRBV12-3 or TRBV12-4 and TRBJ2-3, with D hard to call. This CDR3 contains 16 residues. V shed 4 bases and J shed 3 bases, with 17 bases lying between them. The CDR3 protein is CASSYTGKGGTDTQYF. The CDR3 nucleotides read TGTGCCAGCAGTTACACTGGAAAGGGTGGGACAGATACGCAGTATTTT.

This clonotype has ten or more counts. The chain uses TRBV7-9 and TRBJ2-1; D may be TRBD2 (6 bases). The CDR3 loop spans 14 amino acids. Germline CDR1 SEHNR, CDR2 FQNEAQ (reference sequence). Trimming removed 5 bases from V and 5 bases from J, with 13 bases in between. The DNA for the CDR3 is TGTGCCAGCAGCCATACCGGGACTCACAATGAGCAGTTCTTC. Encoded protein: CASSHTGTHNEQFF.

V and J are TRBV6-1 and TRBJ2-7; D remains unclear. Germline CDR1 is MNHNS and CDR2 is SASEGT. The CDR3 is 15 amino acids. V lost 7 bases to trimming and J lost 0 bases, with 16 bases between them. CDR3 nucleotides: TGTGCCAGCACCCTTGGGTCCCCCAGCTCCTACGAGCAGTACTTC. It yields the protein CASTLGSPSSYEQYF.

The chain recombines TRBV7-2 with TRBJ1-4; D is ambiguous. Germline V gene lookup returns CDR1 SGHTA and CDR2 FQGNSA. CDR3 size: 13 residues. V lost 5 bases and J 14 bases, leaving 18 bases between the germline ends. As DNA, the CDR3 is TGTGCCAGCAGCCAGACACCTTCGGCCAACCTGTTTTTT. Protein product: CASSQTPSANLFF.

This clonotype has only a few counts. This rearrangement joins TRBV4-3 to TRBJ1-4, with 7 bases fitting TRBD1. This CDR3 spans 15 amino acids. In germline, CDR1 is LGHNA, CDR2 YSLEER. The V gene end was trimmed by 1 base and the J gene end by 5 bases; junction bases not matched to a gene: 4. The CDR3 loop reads CASSQVMGQNEKLFF. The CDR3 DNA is TGCGCCAGCAGCCAAGTGATGGGACAGAATGAAAAACTGTTTTTT.

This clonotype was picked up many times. CDR3 sequence reads: CASSLGSAHYEQYF. CDR3 DNA sequence: TGTGCCAGCAGTTTGGGTAGCGCCCACTACGAGCAGTACTTC. The rearrangement joins TRBV28 to TRBJ2-7, with D maybe TRBD2 (5 bases). The CDR3 consists of 14 residues. Germline loops: CDR1 MDHEN, CDR2 SYDVKM. V lost 3 bases and J 3 bases, leaving 12 bases between the germline ends.

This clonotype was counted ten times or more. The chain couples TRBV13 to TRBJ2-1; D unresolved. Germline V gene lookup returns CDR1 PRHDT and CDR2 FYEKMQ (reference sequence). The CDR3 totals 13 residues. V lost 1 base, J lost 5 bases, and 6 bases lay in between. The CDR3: CASSLAGNNEQFF. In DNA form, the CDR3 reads TGTGCCAGCAGCTTAGCCGGCAACAATGAGCAGTTCTTC.

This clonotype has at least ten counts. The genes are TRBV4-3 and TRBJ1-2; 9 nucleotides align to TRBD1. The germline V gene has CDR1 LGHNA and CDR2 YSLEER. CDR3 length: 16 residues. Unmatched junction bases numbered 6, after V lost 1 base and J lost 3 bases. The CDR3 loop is CASSQGRDREHYGYTF. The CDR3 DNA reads TGCGCCAGCAGCCAAGGCCGGGACAGGGAACACTATGGCTACACCTTC.

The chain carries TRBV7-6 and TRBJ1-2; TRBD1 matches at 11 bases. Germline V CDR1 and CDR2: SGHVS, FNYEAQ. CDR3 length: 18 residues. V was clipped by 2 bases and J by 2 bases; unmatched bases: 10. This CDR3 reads CASSLSRDRGSRNYGYTF. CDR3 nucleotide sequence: TGTGCCAGCAGCTTATCCCGGGACAGGGGGAGCAGGAACTATGGCTACACCTTC. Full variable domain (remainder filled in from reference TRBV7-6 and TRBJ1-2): GAGVSQSPRYKVTKRGQDVALRCDPISGHVSLYWYRQALGQGPEFLTYFNYEAQQDKSGLPNDRFSAERPEGSISTLTIQRTEQRDSAMYRCASSLSRDRGSRNYGYTFGSGTRLTVV.